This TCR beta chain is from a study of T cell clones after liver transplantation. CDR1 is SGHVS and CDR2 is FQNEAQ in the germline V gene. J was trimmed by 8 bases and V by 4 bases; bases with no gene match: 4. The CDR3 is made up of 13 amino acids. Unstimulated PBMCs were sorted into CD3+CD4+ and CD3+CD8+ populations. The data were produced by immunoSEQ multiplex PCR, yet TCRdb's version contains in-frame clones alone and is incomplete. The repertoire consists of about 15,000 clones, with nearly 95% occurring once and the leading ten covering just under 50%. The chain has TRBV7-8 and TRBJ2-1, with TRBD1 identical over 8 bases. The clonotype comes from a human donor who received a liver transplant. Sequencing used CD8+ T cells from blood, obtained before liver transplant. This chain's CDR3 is CASSSDRAHEQFF. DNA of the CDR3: TGTGCCAGCAGCTCGGACAGGGCCCATGAGCAGTTCTTC.